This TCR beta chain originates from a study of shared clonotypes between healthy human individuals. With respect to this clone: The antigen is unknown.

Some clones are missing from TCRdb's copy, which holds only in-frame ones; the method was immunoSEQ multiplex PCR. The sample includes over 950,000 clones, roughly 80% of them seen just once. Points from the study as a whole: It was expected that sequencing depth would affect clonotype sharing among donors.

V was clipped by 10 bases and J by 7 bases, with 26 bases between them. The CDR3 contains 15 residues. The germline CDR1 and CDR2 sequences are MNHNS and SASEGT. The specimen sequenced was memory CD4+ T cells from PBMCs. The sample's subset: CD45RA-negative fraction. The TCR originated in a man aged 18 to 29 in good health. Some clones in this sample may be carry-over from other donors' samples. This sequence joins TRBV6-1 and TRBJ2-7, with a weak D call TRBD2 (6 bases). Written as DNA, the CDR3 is TGTGCCACCAAACCCCCCGTGCAGGGCCGGGGGGAGCAGTACTTC. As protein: CATKPPVQGRGEQYF.